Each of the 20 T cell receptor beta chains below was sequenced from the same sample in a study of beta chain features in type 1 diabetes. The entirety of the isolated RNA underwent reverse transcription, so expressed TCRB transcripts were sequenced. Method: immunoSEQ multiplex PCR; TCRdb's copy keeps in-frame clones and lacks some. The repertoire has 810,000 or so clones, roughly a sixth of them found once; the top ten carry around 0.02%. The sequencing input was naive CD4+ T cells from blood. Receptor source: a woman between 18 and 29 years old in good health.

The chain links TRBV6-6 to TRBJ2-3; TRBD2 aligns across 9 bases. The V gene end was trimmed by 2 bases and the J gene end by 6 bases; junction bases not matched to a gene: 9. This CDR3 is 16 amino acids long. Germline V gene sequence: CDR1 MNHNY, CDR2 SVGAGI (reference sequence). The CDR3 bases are TGTGCCAGCAGTTACGGCGTTTTGGCGGGAGGGGATACGCAGTATTTT. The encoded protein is CASSYGVLAGGDTQYF.

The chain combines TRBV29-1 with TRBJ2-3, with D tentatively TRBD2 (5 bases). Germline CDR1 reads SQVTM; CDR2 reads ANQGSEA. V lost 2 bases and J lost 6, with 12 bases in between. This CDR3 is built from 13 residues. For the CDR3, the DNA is TGCAGCGTTGAAATAGCGATGGGGGATACGCAGTATTTT. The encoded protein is CSVEIAMGDTQYF.

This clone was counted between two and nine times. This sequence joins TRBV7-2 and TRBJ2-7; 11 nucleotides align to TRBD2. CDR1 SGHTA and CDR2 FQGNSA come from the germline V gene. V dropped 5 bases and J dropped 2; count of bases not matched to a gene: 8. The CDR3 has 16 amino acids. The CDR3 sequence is CASSPVTSGTTYEQYF. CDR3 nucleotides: TGTGCCAGCAGCCCTGTGACTAGCGGGACGACCTACGAGCAGTACTTC.

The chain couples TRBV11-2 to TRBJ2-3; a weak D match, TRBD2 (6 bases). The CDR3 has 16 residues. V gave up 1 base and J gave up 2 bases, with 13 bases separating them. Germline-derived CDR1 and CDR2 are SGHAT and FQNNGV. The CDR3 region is CASSLGTSRSTDTQYF. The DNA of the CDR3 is TGTGCCAGCAGCTTAGGAACTAGCAGATCCACAGATACGCAGTATTTT.

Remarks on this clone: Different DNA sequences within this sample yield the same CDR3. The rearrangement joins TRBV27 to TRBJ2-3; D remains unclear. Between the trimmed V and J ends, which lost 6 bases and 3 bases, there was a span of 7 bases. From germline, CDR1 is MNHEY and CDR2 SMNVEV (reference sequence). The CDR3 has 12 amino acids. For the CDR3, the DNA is TGTGCCAGCAGCGGGTCGACAGATACGCAGTATTTT. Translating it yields CASSGSTDTQYF.

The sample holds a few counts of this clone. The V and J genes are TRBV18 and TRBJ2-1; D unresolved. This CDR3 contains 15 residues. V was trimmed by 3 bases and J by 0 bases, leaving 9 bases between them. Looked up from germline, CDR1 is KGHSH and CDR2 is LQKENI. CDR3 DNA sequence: TGTGCCAGCTCACCTACCGTAAGCTCCTACAATGAGCAGTTCTTC. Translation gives CASSPTVSSYNEQFF.

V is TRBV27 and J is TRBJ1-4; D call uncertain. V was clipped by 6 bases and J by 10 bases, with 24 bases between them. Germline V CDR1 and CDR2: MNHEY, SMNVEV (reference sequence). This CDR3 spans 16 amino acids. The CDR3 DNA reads TGTGCCAGCAGCCCAACAAGTCAAGTCTACGGCGTAAAACTGTTTTTT. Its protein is CASSPTSQVYGVKLFF.

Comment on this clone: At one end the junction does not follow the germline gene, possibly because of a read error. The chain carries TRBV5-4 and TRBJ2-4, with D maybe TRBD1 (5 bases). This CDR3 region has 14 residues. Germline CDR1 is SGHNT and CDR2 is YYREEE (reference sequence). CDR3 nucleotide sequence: TGCGCCAGCAGCCAGGGCGCAGCCAAAAACATTCAGTACTTC. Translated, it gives CASSQGAAKNIQYF.

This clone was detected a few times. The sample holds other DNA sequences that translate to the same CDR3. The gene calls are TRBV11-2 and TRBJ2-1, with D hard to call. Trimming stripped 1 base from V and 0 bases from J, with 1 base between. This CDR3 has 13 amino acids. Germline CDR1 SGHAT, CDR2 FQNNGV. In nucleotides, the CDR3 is TGTGCCAGCAGCTTAGCCTCCTACAATGAGCAGTTCTTC. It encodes CASSLASYNEQFF.

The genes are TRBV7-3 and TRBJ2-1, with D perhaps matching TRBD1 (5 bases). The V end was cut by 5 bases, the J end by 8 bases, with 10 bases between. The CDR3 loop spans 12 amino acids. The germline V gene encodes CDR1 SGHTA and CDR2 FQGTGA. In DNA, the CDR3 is TGTGCCAGCAGCAATAGGGGTGATGAGCAGTTCTTC. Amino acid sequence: CASSNRGDEQFF.

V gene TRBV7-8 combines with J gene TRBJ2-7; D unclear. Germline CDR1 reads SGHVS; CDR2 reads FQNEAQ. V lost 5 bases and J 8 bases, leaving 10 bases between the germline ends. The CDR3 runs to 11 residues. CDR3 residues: CASSLSHKQYF. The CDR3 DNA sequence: TGTGCCAGCAGCCTGAGCCACAAGCAGTACTTC.

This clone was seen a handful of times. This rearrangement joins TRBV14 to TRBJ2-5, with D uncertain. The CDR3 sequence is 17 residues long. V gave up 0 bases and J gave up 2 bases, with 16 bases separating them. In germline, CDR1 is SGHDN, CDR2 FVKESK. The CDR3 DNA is TGTGCCAGCAGCCAAGAATTTCGCTTCCACTCACAAGAGACCCAGTACTTC. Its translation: CASSQEFRFHSQETQYF.

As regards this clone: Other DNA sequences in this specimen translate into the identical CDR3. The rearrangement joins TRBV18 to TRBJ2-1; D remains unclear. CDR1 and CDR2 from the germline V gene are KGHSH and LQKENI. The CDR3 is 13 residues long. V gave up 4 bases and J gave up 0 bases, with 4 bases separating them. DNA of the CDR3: TGTGCCAGCTCACTGAGCTCCTACAATGAGCAGTTCTTC. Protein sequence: CASSLSSYNEQFF.

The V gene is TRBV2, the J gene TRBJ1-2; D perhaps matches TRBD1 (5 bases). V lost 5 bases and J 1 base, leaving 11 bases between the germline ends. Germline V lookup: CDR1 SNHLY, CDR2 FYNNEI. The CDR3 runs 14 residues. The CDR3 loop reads CASSLQALNYGYTF. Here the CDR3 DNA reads TGTGCCAGCAGTTTACAGGCCCTTAACTATGGCTACACCTTC.

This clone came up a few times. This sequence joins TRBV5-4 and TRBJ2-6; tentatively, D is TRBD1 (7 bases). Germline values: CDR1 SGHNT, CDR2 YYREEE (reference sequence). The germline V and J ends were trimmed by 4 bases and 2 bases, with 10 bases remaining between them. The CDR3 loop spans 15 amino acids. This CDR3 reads CASSGGGAGANVLTF. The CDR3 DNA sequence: TGTGCCAGCAGCGGAGGGGGCGCTGGGGCCAACGTCCTGACTTTC.

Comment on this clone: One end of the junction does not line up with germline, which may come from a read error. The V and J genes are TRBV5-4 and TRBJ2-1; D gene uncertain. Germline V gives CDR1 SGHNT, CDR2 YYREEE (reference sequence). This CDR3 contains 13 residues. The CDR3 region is CASSPRPGEEQFF. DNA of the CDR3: TGCGCCAGCAGCCCCCGACCCGGCGAGGAGCAGTTCTTC.

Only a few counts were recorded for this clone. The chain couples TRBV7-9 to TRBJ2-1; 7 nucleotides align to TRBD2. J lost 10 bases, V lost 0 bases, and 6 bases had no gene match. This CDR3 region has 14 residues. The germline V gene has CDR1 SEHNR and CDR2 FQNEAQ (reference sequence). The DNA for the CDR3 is TGTGCCAGCAGCTTAGCTGCGGGAGCAAAGGAGCAGTTCTTC. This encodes CASSLAAGAKEQFF.

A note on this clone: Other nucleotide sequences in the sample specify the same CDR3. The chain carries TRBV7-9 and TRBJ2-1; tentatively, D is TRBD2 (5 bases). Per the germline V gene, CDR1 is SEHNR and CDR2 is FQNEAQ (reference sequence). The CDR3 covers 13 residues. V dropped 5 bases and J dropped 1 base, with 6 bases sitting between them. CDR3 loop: CASSRGSYNEQFF. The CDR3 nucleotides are TGTGCCAGCAGCCGCGGGTCCTACAATGAGCAGTTCTTC.

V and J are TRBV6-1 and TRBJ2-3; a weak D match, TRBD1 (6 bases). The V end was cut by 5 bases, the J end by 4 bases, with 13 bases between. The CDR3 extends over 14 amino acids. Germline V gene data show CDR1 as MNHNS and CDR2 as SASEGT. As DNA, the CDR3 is TGTGCCAGCAGTCGGACAGCGAGACCAGATACGCAGTATTTT. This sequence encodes CASSRTARPDTQYF.

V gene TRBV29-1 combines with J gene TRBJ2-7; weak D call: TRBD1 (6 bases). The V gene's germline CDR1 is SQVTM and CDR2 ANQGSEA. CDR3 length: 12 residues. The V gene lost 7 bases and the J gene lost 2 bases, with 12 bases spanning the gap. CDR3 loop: CSAQGRAYEQYF. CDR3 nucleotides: TGCAGCGCTCAGGGGAGAGCCTACGAGCAGTACTTC.